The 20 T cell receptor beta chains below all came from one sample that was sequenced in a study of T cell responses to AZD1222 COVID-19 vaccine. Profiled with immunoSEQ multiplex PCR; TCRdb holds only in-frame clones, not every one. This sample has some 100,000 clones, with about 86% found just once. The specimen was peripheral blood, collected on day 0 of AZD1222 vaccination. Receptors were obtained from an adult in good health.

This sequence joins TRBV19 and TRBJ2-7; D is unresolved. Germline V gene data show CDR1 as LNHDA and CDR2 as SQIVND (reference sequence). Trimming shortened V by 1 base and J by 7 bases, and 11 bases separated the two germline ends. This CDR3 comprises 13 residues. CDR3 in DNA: TGTGCCAGTAGTATAGGACCTGCCAAGGAGCAGTACTTC. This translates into CASSIGPAKEQYF. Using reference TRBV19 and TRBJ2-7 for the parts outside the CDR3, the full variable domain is DGGITQSPKYLFRKEGQNVTLSCEQNLNHDAMYWYRQDPGQGLRLIYYSQIVNDFQKGDIAEGYSVSREKKESFPLTVTSAQKNPTAFYLCASSIGPAKEQYFGPGTRLTVT.

The CDR3 DNA is TGTGCCAGCAGCGGAAAGGACGGATCCTACGAGCAGTACTTC. Its translation: CASSGKDGSYEQYF. The chain carries TRBV5-4 and TRBJ2-7; no reliable D call. In germline, CDR1 is SGHNT, CDR2 YYREEE (reference sequence). The V and J ends lost 4 bases and 1 base respectively, with 12 bases between them. This CDR3 has 14 residues.

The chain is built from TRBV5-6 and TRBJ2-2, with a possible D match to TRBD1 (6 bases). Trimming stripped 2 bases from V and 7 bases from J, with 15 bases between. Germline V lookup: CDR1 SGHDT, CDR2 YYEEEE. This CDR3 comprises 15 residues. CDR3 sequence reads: CASSLSGAKGGELFF. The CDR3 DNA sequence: TGTGCCAGCAGCTTATCAGGGGCTAAAGGCGGGGAGCTGTTTTTT.

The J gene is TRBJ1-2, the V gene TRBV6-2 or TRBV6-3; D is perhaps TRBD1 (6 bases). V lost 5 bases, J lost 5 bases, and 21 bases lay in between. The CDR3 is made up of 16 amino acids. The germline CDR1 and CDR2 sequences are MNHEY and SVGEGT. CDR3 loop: CASSNVRGSGIYGYTF. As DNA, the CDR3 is TGTGCCAGCAGTAACGTCAGGGGAAGTGGAATTTATGGCTACACCTTC.

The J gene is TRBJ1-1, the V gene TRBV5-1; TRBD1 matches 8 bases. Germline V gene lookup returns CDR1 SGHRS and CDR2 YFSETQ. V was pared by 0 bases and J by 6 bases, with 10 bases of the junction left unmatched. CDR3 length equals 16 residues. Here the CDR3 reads CASSLGPGQGSSEAFF. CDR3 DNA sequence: TGCGCCAGCAGCTTGGGCCCCGGACAGGGCTCCTCTGAAGCTTTCTTT.

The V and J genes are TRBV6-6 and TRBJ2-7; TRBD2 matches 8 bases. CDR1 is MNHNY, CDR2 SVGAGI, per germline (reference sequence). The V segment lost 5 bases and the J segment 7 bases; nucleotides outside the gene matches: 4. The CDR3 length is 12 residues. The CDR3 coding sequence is TGTGCCAGCAGTCCCCGGGAGGGGGAGCAGTACTTC. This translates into CASSPREGEQYF.

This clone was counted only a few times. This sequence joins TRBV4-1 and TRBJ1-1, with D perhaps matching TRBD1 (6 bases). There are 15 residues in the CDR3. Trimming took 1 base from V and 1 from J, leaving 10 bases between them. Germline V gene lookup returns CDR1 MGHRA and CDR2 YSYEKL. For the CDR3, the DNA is TGCGCCAGCAGCCAAGTATACAGGGAGAACACTGAAGCTTTCTTT. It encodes CASSQVYRENTEAFF.

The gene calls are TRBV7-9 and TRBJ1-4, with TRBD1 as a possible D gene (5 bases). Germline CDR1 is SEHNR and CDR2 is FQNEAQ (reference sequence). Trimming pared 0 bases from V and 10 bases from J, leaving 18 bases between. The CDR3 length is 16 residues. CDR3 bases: TGTGCCAGCAGCTTAGCGCCCCGGGACCCCCAGGGAAAACTGTTTTTT. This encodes CASSLAPRDPQGKLFF.

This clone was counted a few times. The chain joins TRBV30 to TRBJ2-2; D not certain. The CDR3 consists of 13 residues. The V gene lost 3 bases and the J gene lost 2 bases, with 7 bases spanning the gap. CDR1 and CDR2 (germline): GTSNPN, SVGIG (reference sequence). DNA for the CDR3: TGTGCCTGGAGGGTTGAAAACACCGGGGAGCTGTTTTTT. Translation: CAWRVENTGELFF.

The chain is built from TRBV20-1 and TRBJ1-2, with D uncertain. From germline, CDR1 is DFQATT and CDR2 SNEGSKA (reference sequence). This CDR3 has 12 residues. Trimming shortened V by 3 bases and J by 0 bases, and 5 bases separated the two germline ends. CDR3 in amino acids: CSASGSNYGYTF. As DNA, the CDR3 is TGCAGTGCTAGTGGTTCTAACTATGGCTACACCTTC.

The CDR3 DNA is TGCGCCAGCAGCCAAGGGACAGGACCTCGGGGTGGCTACACCTTC. Its translation is CASSQGTGPRGGYTF. The genes are TRBV4-1 and TRBJ1-2; 7 bases fit TRBD1. The CDR3 is 15 residues long. With 1 base clipped from V and 7 bases from J, the junction kept 9 bases outside the gene matches. Germline CDR1 and CDR2: MGHRA and YSYEKL.

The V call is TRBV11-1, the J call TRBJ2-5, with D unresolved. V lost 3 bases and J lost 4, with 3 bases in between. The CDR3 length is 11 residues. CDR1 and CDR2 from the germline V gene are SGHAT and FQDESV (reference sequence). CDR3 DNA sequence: TGTGCCAGCAGCTTCGCAGAGACCCAGTACTTC. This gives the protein CASSFAETQYF.

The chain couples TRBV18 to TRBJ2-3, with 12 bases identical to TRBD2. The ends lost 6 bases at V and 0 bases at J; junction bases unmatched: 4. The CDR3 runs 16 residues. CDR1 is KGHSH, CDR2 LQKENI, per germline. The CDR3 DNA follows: TGTGCCAGCTCGCCCGGGACTAGCGGGAGCACAGATACGCAGTATTTT. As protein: CASSPGTSGSTDTQYF.

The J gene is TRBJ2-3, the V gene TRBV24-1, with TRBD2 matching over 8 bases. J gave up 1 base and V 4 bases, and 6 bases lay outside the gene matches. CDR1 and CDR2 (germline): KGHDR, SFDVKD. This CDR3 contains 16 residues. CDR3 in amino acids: CATSEVAGRGTDTQYF. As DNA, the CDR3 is TGTGCCACCAGTGAGGTAGCGGGAAGGGGCACAGATACGCAGTATTTT.

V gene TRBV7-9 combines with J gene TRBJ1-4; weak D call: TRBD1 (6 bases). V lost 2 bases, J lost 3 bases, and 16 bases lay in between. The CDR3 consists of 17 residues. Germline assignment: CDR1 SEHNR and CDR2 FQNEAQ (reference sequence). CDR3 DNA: TGTGCCAGCAGCTTATTGAGGCCCGACAGGTCTAATGAAAAACTGTTTTTT. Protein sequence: CASSLLRPDRSNEKLFF.

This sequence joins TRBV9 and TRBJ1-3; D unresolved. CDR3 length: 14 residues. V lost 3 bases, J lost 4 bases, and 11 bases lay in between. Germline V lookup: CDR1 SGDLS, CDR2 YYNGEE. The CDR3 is CASSERASGNTIYF. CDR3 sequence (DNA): TGTGCCAGCAGCGAAAGGGCCTCCGGAAACACCATATATTTT.

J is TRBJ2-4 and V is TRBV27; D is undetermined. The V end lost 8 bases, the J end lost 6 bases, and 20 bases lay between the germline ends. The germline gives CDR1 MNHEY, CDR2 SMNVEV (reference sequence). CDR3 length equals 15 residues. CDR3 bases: TGTGCCAGCGCGCTCTTTGGGAATAACCCAAACATTCAGTACTTC. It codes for CASALFGNNPNIQYF.

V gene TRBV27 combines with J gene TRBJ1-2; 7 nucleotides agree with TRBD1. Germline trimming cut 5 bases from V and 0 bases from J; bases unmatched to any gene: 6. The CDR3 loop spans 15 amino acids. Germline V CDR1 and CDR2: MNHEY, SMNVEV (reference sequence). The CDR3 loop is CASSPIQGANYGYTF. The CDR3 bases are TGTGCCAGCAGTCCGATCCAGGGGGCTAACTATGGCTACACCTTC.

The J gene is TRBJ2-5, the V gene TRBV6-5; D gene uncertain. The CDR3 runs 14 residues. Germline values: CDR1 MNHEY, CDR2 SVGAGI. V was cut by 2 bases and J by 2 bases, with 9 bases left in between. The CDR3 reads CASSYLGGQETQYF. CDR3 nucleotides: TGTGCCAGCAGTTACCTGGGCGGTCAAGAGACCCAGTACTTC.

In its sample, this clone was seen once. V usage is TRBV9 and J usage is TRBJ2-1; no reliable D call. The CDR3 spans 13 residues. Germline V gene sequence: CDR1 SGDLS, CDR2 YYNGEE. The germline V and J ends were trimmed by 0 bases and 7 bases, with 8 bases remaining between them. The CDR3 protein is CASSVGPENEQFF. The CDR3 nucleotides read TGTGCCAGCAGCGTAGGTCCGGAAAATGAGCAGTTCTTC. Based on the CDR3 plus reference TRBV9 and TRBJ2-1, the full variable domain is DSGVTQTPKHLITATGQRVTLRCSPRSGDLSVYWYQQSLDQGLQFLIQYYNGEERAKGNILERFSAQQFPDLHSELNLSSLELGDSALYFCASSVGPENEQFFGPGTRLTVL.